The source of this T cell receptor beta chain is a study of shared clonotypes between healthy human individuals. Across the whole study: Donors were two women and a few men aged 18 to 49.

The protocol was immunoSEQ multiplex PCR, while the TCRdb copy is restricted to in-frame clones and leaves out a portion. The data contain over 2,000,000 clones, about 93% of them singletons. Positively selected for CCR7, the CD45RO-negative cells used as naive CD8 cells excluded terminally differentiated effector memory CD45RA+ cells. About this clone itself: Its specificity is unknown.

Notes on the study in general: Naive CD4 clonotypes overlapped across several donors at roughly 5%.

J was trimmed by 9 bases and V by 3 bases; bases with no gene match: 9. The CDR3 sequence is 15 residues long. Germline CDR1 and CDR2: SGDLS and YYNGEE. Sequenced material: naive CD8+ T cells from PBMCs. The chain combines TRBV9 with TRBJ2-1; TRBD2 agrees at 10 bases. The receptor was derived from a man between 18 and 35 years old in good health. Some clones in this sample may be carry-over from other donors' samples. In DNA form, the CDR3 reads TGTGCCAGCAGCGGGTTAGCGGGAGGATTCCGTGAGCAGTTCTTC. Its translation is CASSGLAGGFREQFF. The whole variable domain, filled in from reference TRBV9 and TRBJ2-1, reads DSGVTQTPKHLITATGQRVTLRCSPRSGDLSVYWYQQSLDQGLQFLIQYYNGEERAKGNILERFSAQQFPDLHSELNLSSLELGDSALYFCASSGLAGGFREQFFGPGTRLTVL.